Below, 3 T cell receptor beta chains from the same sample are listed, as sequenced in a study of cytomegalovirus exposure and HLA in healthy donors. Generated by immunoSEQ multiplex PCR, the TCRdb table keeps only in-frame clones and is missing some. The sample shows approximately 240,000 clones, about nine tenths of them seen only once. The sample taken for sequencing was PBMCs. Receptors originate from a woman aged 18-30 years in good health and CMV-seronegative.

The rearrangement links TRBV27 to TRBJ1-2; D is unresolved. The CDR3 has 12 amino acids. The germline V gene encodes CDR1 MNHEY and CDR2 SMNVEV (reference sequence). Between the trimmed V and J ends, which lost 6 bases and 5 bases, there was a span of 10 bases. CDR3: CASSYSGYGYTF. The CDR3, as DNA: TGTGCCAGCAGCTATTCGGGGTATGGCTACACCTTC.

The chain recombines TRBV2 with TRBJ1-4; D ambiguous. This CDR3 has 13 residues. Trimming took 11 bases from V and 4 from J, leaving 14 bases between them. The germline V gene encodes CDR1 SNHLY and CDR2 FYNNEI. The CDR3 DNA reads as TGTGCCGCTCGCTCCCCGGGTAATGAAAAACTGTTTTTT. Its translation is CAARSPGNEKLFF.

This clone occurred once. The rearrangement joins TRBV10-1 to TRBJ2-1, with 7 positions matching TRBD2. Trimming took 6 bases from V and 14 from J; bases not matched to a gene: 10. The CDR3 is 12 amino acids. Looked up from germline, CDR1 is WNHNN and CDR2 is SYGVQD (reference sequence). DNA of the CDR3: TGCGCCAGCAGAGGGGCCGGCGGGAGAAAGTTCTTC. It codes for CASRGAGGRKFF.